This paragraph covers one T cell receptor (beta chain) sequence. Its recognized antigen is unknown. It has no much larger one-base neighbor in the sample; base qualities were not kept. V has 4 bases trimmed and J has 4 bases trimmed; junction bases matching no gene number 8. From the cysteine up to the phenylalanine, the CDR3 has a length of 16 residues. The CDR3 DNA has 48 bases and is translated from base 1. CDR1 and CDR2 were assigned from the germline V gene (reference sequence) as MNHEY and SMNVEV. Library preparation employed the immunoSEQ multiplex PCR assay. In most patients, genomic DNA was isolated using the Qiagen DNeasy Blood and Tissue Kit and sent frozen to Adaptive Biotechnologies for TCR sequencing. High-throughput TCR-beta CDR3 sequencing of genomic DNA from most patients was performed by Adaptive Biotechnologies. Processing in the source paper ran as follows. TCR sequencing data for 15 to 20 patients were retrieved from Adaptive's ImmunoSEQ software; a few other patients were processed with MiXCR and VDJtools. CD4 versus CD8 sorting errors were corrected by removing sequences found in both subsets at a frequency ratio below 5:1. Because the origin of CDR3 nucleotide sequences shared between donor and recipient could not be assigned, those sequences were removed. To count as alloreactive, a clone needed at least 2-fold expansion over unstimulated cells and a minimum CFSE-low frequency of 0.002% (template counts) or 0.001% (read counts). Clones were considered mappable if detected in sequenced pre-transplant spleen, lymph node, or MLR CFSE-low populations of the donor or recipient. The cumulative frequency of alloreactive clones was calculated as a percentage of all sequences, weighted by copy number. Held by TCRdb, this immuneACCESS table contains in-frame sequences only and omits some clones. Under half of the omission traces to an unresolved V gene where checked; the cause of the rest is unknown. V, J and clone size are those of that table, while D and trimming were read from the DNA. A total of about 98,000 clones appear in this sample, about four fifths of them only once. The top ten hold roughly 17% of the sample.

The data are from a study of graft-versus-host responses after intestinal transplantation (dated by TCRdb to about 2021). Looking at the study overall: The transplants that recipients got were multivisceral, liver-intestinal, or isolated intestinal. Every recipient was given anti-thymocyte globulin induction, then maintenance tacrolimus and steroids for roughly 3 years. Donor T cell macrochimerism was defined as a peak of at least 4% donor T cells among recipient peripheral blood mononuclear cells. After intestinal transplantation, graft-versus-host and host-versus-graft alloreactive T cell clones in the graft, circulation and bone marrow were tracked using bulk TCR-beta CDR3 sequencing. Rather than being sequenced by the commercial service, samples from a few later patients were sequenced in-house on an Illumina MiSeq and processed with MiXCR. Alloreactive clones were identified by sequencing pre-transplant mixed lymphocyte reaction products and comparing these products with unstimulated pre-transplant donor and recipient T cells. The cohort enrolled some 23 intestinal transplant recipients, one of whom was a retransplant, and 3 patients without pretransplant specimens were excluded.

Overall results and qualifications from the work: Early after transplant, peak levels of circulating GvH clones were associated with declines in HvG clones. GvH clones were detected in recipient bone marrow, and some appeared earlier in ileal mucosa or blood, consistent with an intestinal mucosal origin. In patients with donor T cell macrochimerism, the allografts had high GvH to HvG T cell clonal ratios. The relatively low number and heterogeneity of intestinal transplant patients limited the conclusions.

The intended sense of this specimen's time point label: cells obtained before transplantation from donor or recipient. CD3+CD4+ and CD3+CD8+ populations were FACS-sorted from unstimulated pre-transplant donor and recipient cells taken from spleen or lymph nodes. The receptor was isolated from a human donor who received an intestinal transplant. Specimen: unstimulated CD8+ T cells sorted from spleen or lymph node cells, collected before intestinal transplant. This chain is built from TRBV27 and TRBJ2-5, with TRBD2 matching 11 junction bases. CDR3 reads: CASSSISTSGRETQYF. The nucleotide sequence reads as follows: TGTGCCAGCAGTTCTATATCTACTAGCGGGAGAGAGACCCAGTACTTC.